This T cell receptor (beta chain) was retrieved from a study of CD8 T cells in ankylosing spondylitis. Library preparation for TCR beta used quantitative 5'-RACE with molecular barcodes. TCRdb re-analysed the 5' RACE reads in MiXCR, keeping a single row per CDR3 protein. The table includes about 800,000 distinct CDR3 sequences, about 12% detected once. Points from the study as a whole: Earlier reports found some motif variants in synovial fluid and blood in reactive arthritis. The study looked at matched synovial fluid samples from ankylosing spondylitis patients. Disease-linked clones were reported to be significantly enriched there. Characteristic, it appeared, of ankylosing spondylitis blood was a TCR beta motif of several highly homologous variants. Disease-linked clones proved CD8+ and comparatively uncommon in peripheral blood.

A few counts support this clonotype. Antigen: not known. Germline V gene data show CDR1 as MNHNS and CDR2 as SASEGT. This CDR3 is built from 14 residues. V lost 3 bases and J lost 9, with 16 bases in between. Sequenced sample: blood, either unsorted or a sorted T cell fraction (not recorded which). The TCR was taken from a male donor with ankylosing spondylitis. The chain employs TRBV6-1 and TRBJ2-3; D remains ambiguous. The CDR3 is CASSDFPEPVTQYF. The CDR3 DNA follows: TGTGCCAGCAGTGATTTTCCGGAACCCGTGACGCAGTATTTT.